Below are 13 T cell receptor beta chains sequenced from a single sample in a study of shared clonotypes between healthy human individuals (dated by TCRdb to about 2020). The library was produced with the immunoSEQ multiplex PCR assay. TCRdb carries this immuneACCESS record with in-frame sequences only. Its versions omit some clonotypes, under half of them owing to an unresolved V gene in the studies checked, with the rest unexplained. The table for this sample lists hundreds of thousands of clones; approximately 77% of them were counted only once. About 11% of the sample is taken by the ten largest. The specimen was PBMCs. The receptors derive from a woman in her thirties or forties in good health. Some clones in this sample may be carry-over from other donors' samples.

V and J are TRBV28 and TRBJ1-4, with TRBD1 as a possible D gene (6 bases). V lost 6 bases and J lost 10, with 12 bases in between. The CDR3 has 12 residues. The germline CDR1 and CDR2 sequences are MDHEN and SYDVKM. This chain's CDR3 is CASRTQGGKLFF. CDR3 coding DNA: TGTGCCAGCAGAACACAGGGTGGAAAACTGTTTTTT.

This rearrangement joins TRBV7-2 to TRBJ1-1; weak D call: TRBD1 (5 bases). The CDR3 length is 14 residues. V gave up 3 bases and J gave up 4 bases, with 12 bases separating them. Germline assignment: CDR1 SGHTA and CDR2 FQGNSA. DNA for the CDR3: TGTGCCAGCAGCTTGAGGTCAGGGACCACTGAAGCTTTCTTT. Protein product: CASSLRSGTTEAFF.

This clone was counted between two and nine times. This chain's CDR3 is CASSEAEDSGNTIYF. In nucleotides, the CDR3 is TGTGCCAGCAGTGAAGCTGAGGACTCAGGAAACACCATATATTTT. V usage is TRBV6-1 and J usage is TRBJ1-3; D gene ambiguous. The CDR3 spans 15 residues. Germline V lookup: CDR1 MNHNS, CDR2 SASEGT. V was trimmed by 0 bases and J by 4 bases, leaving 10 bases between them.

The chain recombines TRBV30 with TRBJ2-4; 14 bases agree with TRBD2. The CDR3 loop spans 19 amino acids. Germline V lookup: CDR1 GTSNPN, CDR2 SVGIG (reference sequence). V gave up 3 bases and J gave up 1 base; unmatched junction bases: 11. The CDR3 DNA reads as TGTGCCTGGAGAGGAGCGACTAGCGGGAGGGCCGTTGCCAAAAACATTCAGTACTTC. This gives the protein CAWRGATSGRAVAKNIQYF.

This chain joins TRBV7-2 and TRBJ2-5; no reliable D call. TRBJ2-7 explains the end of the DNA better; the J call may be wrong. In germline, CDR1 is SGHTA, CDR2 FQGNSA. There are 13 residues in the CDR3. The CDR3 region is CASSLGDGYEQYF. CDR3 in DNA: TGTGCCAGCAGCTTAGGTGATGGCTACGAGCAGTACTTC.

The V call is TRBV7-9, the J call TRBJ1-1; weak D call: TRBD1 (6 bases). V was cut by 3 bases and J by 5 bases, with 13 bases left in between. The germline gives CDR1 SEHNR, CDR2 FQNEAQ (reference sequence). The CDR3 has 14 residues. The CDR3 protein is CASSFSGAVTEAFF. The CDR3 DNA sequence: TGTGCCAGCAGCTTCTCAGGGGCGGTTACTGAAGCTTTCTTT.

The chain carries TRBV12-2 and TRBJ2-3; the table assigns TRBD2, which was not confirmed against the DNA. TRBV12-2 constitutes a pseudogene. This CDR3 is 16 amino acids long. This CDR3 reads CAIPGLAETSTDTQYF. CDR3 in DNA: TGTGCAATCCCGGGACTAGCGGAAACTAGCACAGATACGCAGTATTTT.

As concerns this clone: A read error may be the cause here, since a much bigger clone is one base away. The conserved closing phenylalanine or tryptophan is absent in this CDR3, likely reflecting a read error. The CDR3 loop reads CASSLRASNQPQHL. DNA for the CDR3: TGTGCCAGCAGCTTGAGGGCTAGCAATCAGCCCCAGCATCTT. The V and J genes are TRBV5-7 and TRBJ1-5; no reliable D call. TRBV5-7 is sorted into the ORF group, with uncertain function. Trimming shortened V by 1 base and J by 0 bases, and 5 bases separated the two germline ends. The CDR3 is made up of 14 amino acids.

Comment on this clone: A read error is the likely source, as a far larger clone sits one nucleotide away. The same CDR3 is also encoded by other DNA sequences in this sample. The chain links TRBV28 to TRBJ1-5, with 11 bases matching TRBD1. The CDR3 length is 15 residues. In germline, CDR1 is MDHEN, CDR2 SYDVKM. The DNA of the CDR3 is TGTGCCAGCAGTTCTCGGACAGGGGGCATTCAGCCTCAGCATTTT. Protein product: CASSSRTGGIQPQHF.

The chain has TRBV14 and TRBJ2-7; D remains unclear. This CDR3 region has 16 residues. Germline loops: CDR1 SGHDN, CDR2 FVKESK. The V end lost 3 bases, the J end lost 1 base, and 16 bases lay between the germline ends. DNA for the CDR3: TGTGCCAGCAGCCAGGCGGTTGTCCCAAAATCCTACGAGCAGTACTTC. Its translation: CASSQAVVPKSYEQYF.

The CDR3 coding sequence is TGCGCCAGCAGCCCAGGGACTGGCGGGAGATTCTACGAGCAGTACTTC. This sequence encodes CASSPGTGGRFYEQYF. The chain uses TRBV5-1 and TRBJ2-7; 7 bases agree with TRBD2. This CDR3 has 16 residues. Germline assignment: CDR1 SGHRS and CDR2 YFSETQ. V shed 4 bases and J 3 bases; nucleotides not matched to a gene: 13.

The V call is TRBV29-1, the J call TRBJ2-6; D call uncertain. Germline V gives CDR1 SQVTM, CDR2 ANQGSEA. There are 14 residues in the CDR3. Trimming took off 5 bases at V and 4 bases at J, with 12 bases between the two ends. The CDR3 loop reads CSVLVAAGANVLTF. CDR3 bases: TGCAGCGTTCTGGTTGCCGCAGGGGCCAACGTCCTGACTTTC.

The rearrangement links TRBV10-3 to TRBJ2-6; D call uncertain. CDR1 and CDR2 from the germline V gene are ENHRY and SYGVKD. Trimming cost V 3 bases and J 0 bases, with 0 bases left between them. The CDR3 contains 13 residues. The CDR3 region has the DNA TGTGCCATCAGTGACTCTGGGGCCAACGTCCTGACTTTC. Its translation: CAISDSGANVLTF.